This paragraph covers one T cell receptor beta chain sequence. Its specificity is unknown. The data are from a study of healthy donors' naive CD4 and CD8 T cells. Study-level findings and limits: CDR3 charge plus V and J genes appeared to account for approximately 14% of CD4/CD8 variance. Positive CDR3 charge linked to CD4+ cells, negative to CD8+ cells. The study did not address homeostatic proliferation effects in naive T cells.

CDR1 and CDR2 (germline): ENHRY, SYGVKD. CDR3 size: 14 residues. Trimming left V 3 bases short and J 1 base short, with 9 bases between. A linear amplification protocol produced the TCR libraries from 500 ng of total RNA. As processed by the authors: Sequencing covered 70,000 to 95,000 rearranged alpha-chain transcripts across about 5 healthy donors. TCRdb used MiXCR to reprocess the reads, holding one entry per CDR3 protein. These V and J calls are TCRdb output, not the study's own analysis. This table has approximately 180,000 distinct CDR3 sequences, under 85% appearing once. The sample taken for sequencing was naive CD4+ and CD8+ T cells sorted from blood, pooled from several donors. The receptor comes from a pool of human donors in good health; the sample pools cells from several healthy donors. The rearrangement joins TRBV10-3 to TRBJ1-1, with a tentative D call TRBD1 (6 bases). The CDR3 is CAISDDRTNTEAFF. DNA of the CDR3: TGTGCCATCAGTGATGACAGGACGAACACTGAAGCTTTCTTT.